This T cell receptor (beta chain) was profiled in a study of Graves' ophthalmopathy and Graves' hyperthyroidism. On the study more broadly: Being free of ophthalmopathy for 18 months of follow-up defined stable hyperthyroidism.

For repertoire sequencing, the TCR beta CDR3 regions were amplified from RNA transcripts. First-round RT-PCR employed HTBI primers, with a second-round multiplex PCR after it. TCRdb processed the multiplex PCR reads anew with MiXCR; each CDR3 protein has one entry. The sample has around 1,000,000 distinct CDR3 sequences; 35% to 45% are singletons. Study results and limitations: Blood contained most expanded thyroid clonotypes exceeding 0.001 frequency. Sensitivity of around 64% and specificity of roughly 72% were achieved by the model that predicted ophthalmopathy progression.

A diagnosis was made from clinical symptoms together with serum thyroxine, TRAb, thyroid ultrasound and orbital computed tomography. As concerns this clonotype: Its antigen is unidentified.

This TCR was recovered from an adult man with Graves' hyperthyroidism. The sample taken for sequencing was peripheral blood or thyroid tissue (not recorded which).

CDR3 bases: TGTGCCAGCAGCGTTGTCCCCTCCGGCACTGAAGCTTTCTTT. As protein: CASSVVPSGTEAFF. The chain carries TRBV7-2 and TRBJ1-1; D is unresolved. The V end was cut by 5 bases, the J end by 4 bases, with 14 bases between. Germline CDR1 and CDR2: SGHTA and FQGNSA. The CDR3 is made up of 14 amino acids.